Here is one T cell receptor beta chain with its context. Its specificity is not known. The record originates from a study of cytomegalovirus exposure and HLA in healthy donors. The validation cohort, a group of around 120 subjects, included the donors and was separate from the roughly 600-subject first cohort. Germline CDR1 reads SGHDT; CDR2 reads YYEEEE. V lost 5 bases, J lost 4 bases, and 9 bases lay in between. The length of the CDR3 is 12 residues. Here immunoSEQ multiplex PCR was the method, and the copy in TCRdb shows in-frame clones only, minus some. The sample holds roughly 200,000 clones, approximately 86% seen once. General study results and limits: The TCR clusters that emerged in the first cohort tended, a later analysis found, to co-occur in the approximately 110 validation repertoires. Most TCR sequences showed up rarely, but some public TCRs showed up in many donors.

Sequenced material: PBMCs. The chain has TRBV5-6 and TRBJ1-1; unclear D gene. The sequence was collected from a man between 25 and 39 years old in good health and CMV-seropositive. The CDR3 reads CASSSGGTEAFF. In DNA, the CDR3 is TGTGCCAGCAGTAGCGGTGGCACTGAAGCTTTCTTT.